These 20 T cell receptor beta chains were all obtained from the same sample, sequenced in a study of cytomegalovirus exposure and HLA in healthy donors. Researchers ran the PCR with 60 Vbeta and 13 Jbeta primers. This table comes from immunoSEQ multiplex PCR, and its TCRdb copy is limited to in-frame clones, with some not included. This repertoire includes approximately 150,000 clones. The sequencing sample was made of PBMCs. All receptors come from a woman aged 40 to 50 in good health and CMV-seronegative.

This chain connects TRBV18 to TRBJ1-5; D gene unclear. Germline V gene lookup returns CDR1 KGHSH and CDR2 LQKENI. The length of the CDR3 is 15 residues. Trimming cost V 3 bases and J 9 bases, with 18 bases left between them. The CDR3 reads CASSPSSGGEGPQHF. In DNA, the CDR3 is TGTGCCAGCTCACCTAGTTCGGGTGGAGAGGGGCCCCAGCATTTT.

The chain has TRBV2 and TRBJ1-5; D is undetermined. Germline values: CDR1 SNHLY, CDR2 FYNNEI. V was shortened by 4 bases and J by 8 bases, with 9 bases between the two germline ends. CDR3 length: 12 amino acids. CDR3 sequence: CASSGSAEPQHF. The CDR3 coding sequence is TGTGCCAGCAGTGGGTCTGCGGAGCCCCAGCATTTT. Based on the CDR3 plus reference TRBV2 and TRBJ1-5, the full variable domain is EPEVTQTPSHQVTQMGQEVILRCVPISNHLYFYWYRQILGQKVEFLVSFYNNEISEKSEIFDDQFSVERPDGSNFTLKIRSTKLEDSAMYFCASSGSAEPQHFGDGTRLSIL.

CDR3 in amino acids: CASSQDRGPNTIYF. CDR3 DNA: TGCGCCAGCAGCCAAGACAGGGGGCCAAACACCATATATTTT. This sequence joins TRBV4-3 and TRBJ1-3; 8 nucleotides align to TRBD1. V dropped 0 bases and J dropped 6; count of bases not matched to a gene: 1. Per the germline V gene, CDR1 is LGHNA and CDR2 is YSLEER. This CDR3 comprises 14 residues.

V gene TRBV7-9 combines with J gene TRBJ1-2; 7 nucleotides line up with TRBD1. Germline values: CDR1 SEHNR, CDR2 FQNEAQ (reference sequence). This CDR3 comprises 15 residues. After removal of 2 bases from V and 5 bases from J, the junction contained 8 bases not matched to a gene. CDR3 region: CASSLSEGARYGYTF. In DNA, the CDR3 is TGTGCCAGCAGCTTATCGGAGGGGGCGCGATATGGCTACACCTTC.

The rearrangement uses TRBV5-1 and TRBJ2-4; 8 bases are a match to TRBD2. CDR3 size: 18 residues. Germline CDR1 is SGHRS and CDR2 is YFSETQ. V trimming: 4 bases; J trimming: 4 bases; junction bases outside the gene matches: 16. Here the CDR3 DNA reads TGCGCCAGCAGCCTACGAAGGACTAGCTCCCGAGGGAAAAACATTCAGTACTTC. It translates to CASSLRRTSSRGKNIQYF.

CDR3 bases: TGTGCCAGCAGCTCTTCCGGGGCCAACGTCCTGACTTTC. This encodes CASSSSGANVLTF. V usage is TRBV7-3 and J usage is TRBJ2-6; D is ambiguous. V shed 4 bases and J shed 4 bases, with 5 bases lying between them. This CDR3 spans 13 amino acids. The germline CDR1 and CDR2 sequences are SGHTA and FQGTGA.

The V and J genes are TRBV5-1 and TRBJ1-1; D not resolved. This CDR3 is built from 14 residues. CDR1 and CDR2 (germline): SGHRS, YFSETQ. Trimming removed 0 bases at V and 0 bases at J, with 6 bases between. CDR3 in amino acids: CASSLAIMNTEAFF. DNA of the CDR3: TGCGCCAGCAGCTTGGCCATCATGAACACTGAAGCTTTCTTT. Full variable domain (rest looked up from reference TRBV5-1 and TRBJ1-1): KAGVTQTPRYLIKTRGQQVTLSCSPISGHRSVSWYQQTPGQGLQFLFEYFSETQRNKGNFPGRFSGRQFSNSRSEMNVSTLELGDSALYLCASSLAIMNTEAFFGQGTRLTVV.

The V gene is TRBV5-6, the J gene TRBJ2-1, with 11 bases aligning to TRBD2. CDR1 and CDR2 from the germline V gene are SGHDT and YYEEEE. The CDR3 length is 14 residues. J was trimmed by 6 bases and V by 4 bases; bases with no gene match: 3. CDR3 amino acids: CASSNLAGGNEQFF. The CDR3 DNA follows: TGTGCCAGCAGCAATCTAGCGGGGGGCAATGAGCAGTTCTTC.

The chain joins TRBV11-2 to TRBJ2-2; 10 nucleotides align to TRBD1. This CDR3 has 16 residues. V was pared by 2 bases and J by 3 bases, with 3 bases of the junction left unmatched. Germline CDR1 is SGHAT and CDR2 is FQNNGV. The CDR3 loop is CASSLRGTGDTGELFF. DNA for the CDR3: TGTGCCAGCAGCTTAAGAGGGACAGGGGACACCGGGGAGCTGTTTTTT.

The rearrangement joins TRBV6-1 to TRBJ2-1, with 9 bases that match TRBD1. The CDR3 loop spans 16 amino acids. Germline V gene data show CDR1 as MNHNS and CDR2 as SASEGT. Trimming cost V 3 bases and J 4 bases; bases outside gene matches: 7. DNA of the CDR3: TGTGCCAGCAGTGAGTTACCGGGACAGGGATACAATGAGCAGTTCTTC. Amino acid sequence: CASSELPGQGYNEQFF.

V gene TRBV5-1 combines with J gene TRBJ2-5; 7 nucleotides align to TRBD1. The V and J ends lost 3 bases and 1 base, in that order; junction bases with no gene match: 3. The length of the CDR3 is 14 residues. The germline V gene has CDR1 SGHRS and CDR2 YFSETQ. The CDR3 DNA follows: TGCGCCAGCAGCTCCTGGGACAGCCAAGAGACCCAGTACTTC. As protein: CASSSWDSQETQYF. The full variable domain, completed using reference TRBV5-1 and TRBJ2-5, is KAGVTQTPRYLIKTRGQQVTLSCSPISGHRSVSWYQQTPGQGLQFLFEYFSETQRNKGNFPGRFSGRQFSNSRSEMNVSTLELGDSALYLCASSSWDSQETQYFGPGTRLLVL.

The chain couples TRBV7-2 to TRBJ1-5, with D maybe TRBD1 (6 bases). This CDR3 contains 15 residues. The V end lost 1 base, the J end lost 3 bases, and 10 bases lay between the germline ends. Germline values: CDR1 SGHTA, CDR2 FQGNSA. The CDR3 region is CASSLVRGHNQPQHF. Here the CDR3 DNA reads TGTGCCAGCAGCTTAGTTAGGGGACACAATCAGCCCCAGCATTTT.

V gene TRBV28 combines with J gene TRBJ2-1, with TRBD2 as a possible D gene (7 bases). In germline, CDR1 is MDHEN, CDR2 SYDVKM. CDR3 size: 17 residues. V lost 3 bases to trimming and J lost 4 bases, with 19 bases between them. The DNA of the CDR3 is TGTGCCAGCAGTTTCTCTCCCTCGCGGGGGCCTTACAATGAGCAGTTCTTC. Encoded protein: CASSFSPSRGPYNEQFF.

This chain uses TRBV4-2 with TRBJ1-5; possible D gene TRBD1, 5 bases. Germline V gives CDR1 LGHNA, CDR2 YNFKEQ. This CDR3 spans 16 amino acids. Trimming cost V 0 bases and J 5 bases, with 14 bases left between them. The CDR3 nucleotides are TGTGCCAGCAGCCAAGATCACAGACAGACCTATCAGCCCCAGCATTTT. Residues: CASSQDHRQTYQPQHF.

The chain has TRBV25-1 and TRBJ2-3; 9 positions agree with TRBD1. V was pared by 3 bases and J by 7 bases, with 8 bases of the junction left unmatched. This CDR3 is 15 amino acids long. Germline loops: CDR1 MGHDK, CDR2 SYGVNS. The CDR3 sequence is CASSDYGTGTNTQYF. The CDR3 region has the DNA TGTGCCAGCAGTGACTACGGGACAGGGACAAATACGCAGTATTTT.

Here the CDR3 DNA reads TGTGCCAGCAGGAAGGGACAGGCTTATGGCCTAAGCAATCAGCCCCAGCATTTT. Protein: CASRKGQAYGLSNQPQHF. V usage is TRBV27 and J usage is TRBJ1-5, with 8 bases fitting TRBD1. The length of the CDR3 is 18 residues. Germline assignment: CDR1 MNHEY and CDR2 SMNVEV (reference sequence). Unmatched junction bases numbered 14, after V lost 6 bases and J lost 1 base.

V usage is TRBV5-1 and J usage is TRBJ2-1, with D perhaps matching TRBD2 (7 bases). Germline-derived CDR1 and CDR2 are SGHRS and YFSETQ. V lost 4 bases to trimming and J lost 1 base, with 15 bases between them. The CDR3 consists of 16 residues. DNA for the CDR3: TGCGCCAGCAGCCGGACAGCGGGGACGTCCTACAATGAGCAGTTCTTC. It is translated as CASSRTAGTSYNEQFF. The complete variable domain, with remaining parts taken from reference TRBV5-1 and TRBJ2-1, reads KAGVTQTPRYLIKTRGQQVTLSCSPISGHRSVSWYQQTPGQGLQFLFEYFSETQRNKGNFPGRFSGRQFSNSRSEMNVSTLELGDSALYLCASSRTAGTSYNEQFFGPGTRLTVL.

The rearrangement joins TRBV7-6 to TRBJ2-7; TRBD1 is a possible D gene (5 bases). The CDR3 covers 15 residues. The germline V gene encodes CDR1 SGHVS and CDR2 FNYEAQ. Between the trimmed V and J ends, which lost 5 bases and 0 bases, there was a span of 14 bases. The CDR3, as DNA: TGTGCCAGCAGCGCCCAGGCAGGGTACTCCTACGAGCAGTACTTC. As protein: CASSAQAGYSYEQYF. Combining the CDR3 with reference TRBV7-6 and TRBJ2-7 gives the whole variable domain GAGVSQSPRYKVTKRGQDVALRCDPISGHVSLYWYRQALGQGPEFLTYFNYEAQQDKSGLPNDRFSAERPEGSISTLTIQRTEQRDSAMYRCASSAQAGYSYEQYFGPGTRLTVT.

This chain links TRBV28 with TRBJ1-5; TRBD1 is a possible D gene (5 bases). Germline CDR1 MDHEN, CDR2 SYDVKM. Trimming removed 11 bases from V and 4 bases from J, with 12 bases in between. CDR3 length equals 12 residues. The chain's CDR3 is CAAGGRNQPQHF. In DNA, the CDR3 is TGTGCCGCGGGGGGGAGGAATCAGCCCCAGCATTTT. The complete variable domain, with remaining parts taken from reference TRBV28 and TRBJ1-5, reads DVKVTQSSRYLVKRTGEKVFLECVQDMDHENMFWYRQDPGLGLRLIYFSYDVKMKEKGDIPEGYSVSREKKERFSLILESASTNQTSMYLCAAGGRNQPQHFGDGTRLSIL.

The chain combines TRBV5-1 with TRBJ2-1; 9 positions match TRBD1. The CDR3 extends over 16 amino acids. V gave up 4 bases and J gave up 5 bases; unmatched junction bases: 10. CDR1 and CDR2 (germline): SGHRS, YFSETQ. The CDR3, as DNA: TGCGCCAGCAGCGTCCCCACAGGGGGCGCTAACAATGAGCAGTTCTTC. Its protein product is CASSVPTGGANNEQFF.